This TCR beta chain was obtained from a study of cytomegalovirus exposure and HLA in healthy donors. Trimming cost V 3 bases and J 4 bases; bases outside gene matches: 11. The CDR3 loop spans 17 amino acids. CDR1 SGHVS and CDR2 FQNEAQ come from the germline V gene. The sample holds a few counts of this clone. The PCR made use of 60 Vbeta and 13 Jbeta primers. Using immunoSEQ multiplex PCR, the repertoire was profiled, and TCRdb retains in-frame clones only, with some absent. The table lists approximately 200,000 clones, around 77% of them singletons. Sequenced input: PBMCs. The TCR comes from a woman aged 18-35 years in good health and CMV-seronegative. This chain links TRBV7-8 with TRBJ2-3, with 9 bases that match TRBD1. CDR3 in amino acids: CASSFSRDRERADTQYF. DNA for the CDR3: TGTGCCAGCAGCTTTAGCCGGGACAGGGAGAGGGCAGATACGCAGTATTTT.